This paragraph covers one TCR beta chain sequence. What it binds is not known. From germline, CDR1 is SGHTA and CDR2 FQGNSA. This CDR3 is 14 amino acids long. The V and J ends lost 0 bases and 7 bases respectively, with 9 bases between them. The data were obtained in a study of cytomegalovirus exposure and HLA in healthy donors. Study-wide context: Of a few hundred genotyped donors, around 80% grouped in the Caucasian-associated ancestry cluster.

PCR involved 60 Vbeta and 13 Jbeta primers. The protocol was immunoSEQ multiplex PCR, while the TCRdb copy is restricted to in-frame clones and leaves out a portion. This table has around 140,000 clones, around 80% appearing once. Study-wide points: Serostatus for CMV was the only available immune exposure information.

The sequencing input was PBMCs. The sequence was obtained from a female donor in good health and CMV-seronegative. The chain employs TRBV7-2 and TRBJ1-4; maybe TRBD1 (5 bases). CDR3 DNA: TGTGCCAGCAGCTTAGCAGGGAGGGGTGAAAAACTGTTTTTT. This codes for CASSLAGRGEKLFF. The full variable domain, its missing parts supplied by reference TRBV7-2 and TRBJ1-4, is GAGVSQSPSNKVTEKGKDVELRCDPISGHTALYWYRQSLGQGLEFLIYFQGNSAPDKSGLPSDRFSAERTGGSVSTLTIQRTQQEDSAVYLCASSLAGRGEKLFFGSGTQLSVL.